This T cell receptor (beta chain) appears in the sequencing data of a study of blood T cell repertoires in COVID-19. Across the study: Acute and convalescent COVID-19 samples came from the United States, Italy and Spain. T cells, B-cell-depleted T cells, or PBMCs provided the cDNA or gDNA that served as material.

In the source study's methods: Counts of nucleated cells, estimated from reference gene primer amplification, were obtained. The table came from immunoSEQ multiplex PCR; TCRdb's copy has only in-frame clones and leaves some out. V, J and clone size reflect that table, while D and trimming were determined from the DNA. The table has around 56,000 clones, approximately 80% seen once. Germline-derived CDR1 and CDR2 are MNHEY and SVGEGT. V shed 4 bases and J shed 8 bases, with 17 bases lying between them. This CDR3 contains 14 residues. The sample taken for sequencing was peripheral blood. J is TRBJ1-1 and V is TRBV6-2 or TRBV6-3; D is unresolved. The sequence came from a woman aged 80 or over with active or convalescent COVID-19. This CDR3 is CASSFRRELAEAFF. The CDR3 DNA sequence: TGTGCCAGCAGTTTCAGGCGAGAACTCGCGGAAGCTTTCTTT.